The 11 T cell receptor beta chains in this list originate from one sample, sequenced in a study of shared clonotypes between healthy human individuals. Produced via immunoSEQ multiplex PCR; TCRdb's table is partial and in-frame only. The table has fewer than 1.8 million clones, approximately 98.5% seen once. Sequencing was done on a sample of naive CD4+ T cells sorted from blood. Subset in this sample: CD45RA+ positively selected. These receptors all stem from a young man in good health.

The CDR3 DNA reads TGTGCCAGCAGCGTAGGGGACAGGCTTGTTGCGGGCTACACCTTC. Encoded protein: CASSVGDRLVAGYTF. V usage is TRBV9 and J usage is TRBJ1-2, with TRBD1 matching over 8 bases. The CDR3 spans 15 residues. V lost 0 bases to trimming and J lost 8 bases; unmatched junction nucleotides: 9. CDR1 and CDR2 from the germline V gene are SGDLS and YYNGEE.

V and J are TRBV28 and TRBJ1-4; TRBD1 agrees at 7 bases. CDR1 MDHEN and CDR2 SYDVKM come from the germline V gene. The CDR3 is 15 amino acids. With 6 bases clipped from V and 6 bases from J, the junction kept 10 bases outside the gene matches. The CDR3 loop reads CASRVKNRGDEKLFF. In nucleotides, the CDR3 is TGTGCCAGCAGGGTGAAAAACAGGGGCGATGAAAAACTGTTTTTT.

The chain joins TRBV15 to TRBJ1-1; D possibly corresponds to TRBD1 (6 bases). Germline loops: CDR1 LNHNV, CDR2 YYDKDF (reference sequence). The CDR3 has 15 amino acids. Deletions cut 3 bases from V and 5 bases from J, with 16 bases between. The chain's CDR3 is CATSSGSGAKTEAFF. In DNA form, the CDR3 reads TGTGCCACCAGCAGTGGTTCAGGGGCGAAGACTGAAGCTTTCTTT. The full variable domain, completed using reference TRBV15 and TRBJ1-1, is DAMVIQNPRYQVTQFGKPVTLSCSQTLNHNVMYWYQQKSSQAPKLLFHYYDKDFNNEADTPDNFQSRRPNTSFCFLDIRSPGLGDTAMYLCATSSGSGAKTEAFFGQGTRLTVV.

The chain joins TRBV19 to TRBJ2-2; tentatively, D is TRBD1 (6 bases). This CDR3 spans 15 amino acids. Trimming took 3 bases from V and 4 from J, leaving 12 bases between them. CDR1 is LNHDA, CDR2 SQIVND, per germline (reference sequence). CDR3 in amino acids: CASSIPGAVTGELFF. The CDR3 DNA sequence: TGTGCCAGTAGTATTCCAGGGGCGGTCACCGGGGAGCTGTTTTTT. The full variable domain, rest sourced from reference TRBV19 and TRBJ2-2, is DGGITQSPKYLFRKEGQNVTLSCEQNLNHDAMYWYRQDPGQGLRLIYYSQIVNDFQKGDIAEGYSVSREKKESFPLTVTSAQKNPTAFYLCASSIPGAVTGELFFGEGSRLTVL.

The CDR3 spells CAIRPGQVNANEKLFF. The CDR3 nucleotides are TGTGCCATCAGACCGGGACAGGTGAATGCTAATGAAAAACTGTTTTTT. The rearrangement uses TRBV10-3 and TRBJ1-4; 8 bases agree with TRBD1. From germline, CDR1 is ENHRY and CDR2 SYGVKD. After removal of 6 bases from V and 3 bases from J, the junction contained 9 bases not matched to a gene. The CDR3 is 16 amino acids.

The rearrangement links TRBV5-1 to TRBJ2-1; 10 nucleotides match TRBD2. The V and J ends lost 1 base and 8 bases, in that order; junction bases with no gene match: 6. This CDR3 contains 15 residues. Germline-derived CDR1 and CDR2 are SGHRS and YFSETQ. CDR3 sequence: CASSLTSGMGYEQFF. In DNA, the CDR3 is TGCGCCAGCAGCTTGACTAGCGGGATGGGCTATGAGCAGTTCTTC.

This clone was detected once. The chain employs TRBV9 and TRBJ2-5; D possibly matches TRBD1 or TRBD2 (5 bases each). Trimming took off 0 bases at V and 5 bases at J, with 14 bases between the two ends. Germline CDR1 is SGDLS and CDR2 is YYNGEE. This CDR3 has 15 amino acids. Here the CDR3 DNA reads TGTGCCAGCAGCGTAGAGGGGACCCAAGGGGAGACCCAGTACTTC. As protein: CASSVEGTQGETQYF.

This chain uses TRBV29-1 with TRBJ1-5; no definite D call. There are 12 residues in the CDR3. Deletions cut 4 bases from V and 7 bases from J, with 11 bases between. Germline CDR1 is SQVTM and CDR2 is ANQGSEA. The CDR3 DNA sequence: TGCAGCGTTGCTGGCTTTGGACAGCCCCAGCATTTT. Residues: CSVAGFGQPQHF. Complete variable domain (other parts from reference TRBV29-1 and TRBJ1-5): SAVISQKPSRDICQRGTSLTIQCQVDSQVTMMFWYRQQPGQSLTLIATANQGSEATYESGFVIDKFPISRPNLTFSTLTVSNMSPEDSSIYLCSVAGFGQPQHFGDGTRLSIL.

CDR3 DNA: TGTGCCAGCAGCCACCCAGCGGGGGGCAACACCGGGGAGCTGTTTTTT. It yields the protein CASSHPAGGNTGELFF. The chain uses TRBV14 and TRBJ2-2, with TRBD2 identical over 9 bases. The V segment lost 3 bases and the J segment 2 bases; nucleotides outside the gene matches: 4. The CDR3 sequence is 16 residues long. The germline CDR1 and CDR2 sequences are SGHDN and FVKESK.

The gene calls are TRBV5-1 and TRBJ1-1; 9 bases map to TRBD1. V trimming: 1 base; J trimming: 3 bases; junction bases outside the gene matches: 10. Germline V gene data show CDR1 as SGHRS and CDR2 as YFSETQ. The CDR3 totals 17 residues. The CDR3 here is CASSLLGQGGRDTEAFF. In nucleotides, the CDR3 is TGCGCCAGCAGCTTGTTGGGACAGGGAGGAAGGGACACTGAAGCTTTCTTT. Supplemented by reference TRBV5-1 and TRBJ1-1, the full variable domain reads KAGVTQTPRYLIKTRGQQVTLSCSPISGHRSVSWYQQTPGQGLQFLFEYFSETQRNKGNFPGRFSGRQFSNSRSEMNVSTLELGDSALYLCASSLLGQGGRDTEAFFGQGTRLTVV.

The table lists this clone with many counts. The CDR3 spells CASSQQGSYGYTF. In nucleotides, the CDR3 is TGTGCCAGCAGCCAACAGGGCTCTTATGGCTACACCTTC. The chain joins TRBV7-9 to TRBJ1-2, with a tentative D call TRBD1 (6 bases). V was shortened by 5 bases and J by 5 bases, with 12 bases between the two germline ends. CDR1 and CDR2 (germline): SEHNR, FQNEAQ (reference sequence). This CDR3 is built from 13 residues. The full variable domain, rest sourced from reference TRBV7-9 and TRBJ1-2, is DTGVSQNPRHKITKRGQNVTFRCDPISEHNRLYWYRQTLGQGPEFLTYFQNEAQLEKSRLLSDRFSAERPKGSFSTLEIQRTEQGDSAMYLCASSQQGSYGYTFGSGTRLTVV.